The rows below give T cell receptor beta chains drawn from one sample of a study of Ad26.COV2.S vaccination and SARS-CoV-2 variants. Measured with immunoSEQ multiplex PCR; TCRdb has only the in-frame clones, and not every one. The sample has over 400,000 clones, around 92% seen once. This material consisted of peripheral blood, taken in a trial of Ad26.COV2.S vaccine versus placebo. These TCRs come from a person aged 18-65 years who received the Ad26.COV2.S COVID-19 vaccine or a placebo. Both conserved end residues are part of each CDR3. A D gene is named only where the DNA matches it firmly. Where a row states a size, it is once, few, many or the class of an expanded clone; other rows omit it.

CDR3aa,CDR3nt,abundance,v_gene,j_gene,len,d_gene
CASSESPNGGNGYTF,TGCGCCAGCAGTGAGTCGCCCAATGGTGGCAATGGCTACACCTTC,.,TRBV10-2,TRBJ1-2,15,.
CASSLVGLAGGDTQYF,TGTGCCAGCAGCTTAGTAGGACTAGCGGGGGGAGATACGCAGTATTTT,.,TRBV7-2,TRBJ2-3,16,TRBD2
CASSVTGGDTQYF,TGTGCCAGCAGCGTTACGGGGGGAGATACGCAGTATTTT,.,TRBV9,TRBJ2-3,13,TRBD2
CSVQDRVSYEQYF,TGCAGCGTACAGGACAGGGTATCCTACGAGCAGTACTTC,.,TRBV29-1,TRBJ2-7,13,TRBD1
CAWSVQTVVPYEQYF,TGTGCCTGGAGTGTCCAAACAGTGGTACCCTACGAGCAGTACTTC,.,TRBV30,TRBJ2-7,15,.
CASSFGLAGGNTGELFF,TGTGCCAGCAGTTTCGGACTAGCGGGGGGGAACACCGGGGAGCTGTTTTTT,.,TRBV27,TRBJ2-2,17,TRBD2
CASSLGTASTDTQYF,TGTGCCAGCAGCTTAGGGACGGCAAGCACAGATACGCAGTATTTT,.,TRBV5-5,TRBJ2-3,15,.
CASSLESGGVTDTQYF,TGTGCCAGCAGCTTAGAAAGCGGGGGGGTAACAGATACGCAGTATTTT,.,TRBV7-2,TRBJ2-3,16,TRBD2
CASSFGTGIEKLFF,TGCGCCAGCAGCTTTGGAACAGGTATTGAAAAACTGTTTTTT,.,TRBV5-1,TRBJ1-4,14,.
CASSFTDTQYF,TGTGCCAGCAGCTTCACAGATACGCAGTATTTT,.,TRBV14,TRBJ2-3,11,.
CASSKEGDSPYEQYF,TGTGCCAGCAGCAAAGAGGGGGACAGTCCCTACGAGCAGTACTTC,.,TRBV21-1,TRBJ2-7,15,.
CASSILAVSTDTQYF,TGTGCCAGTAGTATTCTGGCAGTGAGCACAGATACGCAGTATTTT,.,TRBV19,TRBJ2-3,15,.
CASGLSLADTQYF,TGTGCTAGTGGTTTGTCTCTAGCCGATACGCAGTATTTT,.,TRBV12-5,TRBJ2-3,13,.
CASRGGPDTGELFF,TGTGCCAGCCGGGGGGGCCCTGACACCGGGGAGCTGTTTTTT,.,TRBV3-1/TRBV3-2,TRBJ2-2,14,TRBD2
CATSRLDRYNSPLHF,TGTGCCACCAGCAGACTTGACAGGTATAATTCACCCCTCCACTTT,.,TRBV15,TRBJ1-6,15,.
CASSGQDVWGNTIYF,TGTGCCAGCAGTGGACAGGACGTCTGGGGAAACACCATATATTTT,few,TRBV2,TRBJ1-3,15,.
CASTRYSNQPQHF,TGTGCCAGCACCAGGTATAGCAATCAGCCCCAGCATTTT,.,TRBV2,TRBJ1-5,13,.
CATSGSTSGTTDTQYF,TGTGCCACCAGTGGAAGCACTAGCGGAACCACAGATACGCAGTATTTT,.,TRBV24-1,TRBJ2-3,16,TRBD2
CASSIGGNEQFF,TGTGCCAGTAGTATAGGGGGAAATGAGCAGTTCTTC,.,TRBV19,TRBJ2-1,12,.
CASSQGSQSSTDTQYF,TGCGCCAGCAGCCAAGGCAGCCAGTCTAGCACAGATACGCAGTATTTT,once,TRBV4-1,TRBJ2-3,16,.
CASSLRGGFEQYF,TGTGCCAGCAGCTTAAGAGGCGGCTTCGAGCAGTACTTC,.,TRBV7-9,TRBJ2-7,13,.
CASSPRGLNGYTF,TGTGCCAGCAGTCCCAGGGGGCTCAATGGCTACACCTTC,few,TRBV3-1/TRBV3-2,TRBJ1-2,13,TRBD1
CASSEYLGRNTEAFF,TGCGCCAGCAGTGAGTATTTAGGACGCAACACTGAAGCTTTCTTT,once,TRBV10-1,TRBJ1-1,15,.
CASSSSPSYGYTF,TGTGCCAGCAGCTCGTCCCCGTCCTATGGCTACACCTTC,.,TRBV6-5,TRBJ1-2,13,.
CASSFTEAFF,TGTGCCAGCAGCTTCACTGAAGCTTTCTTT,.,TRBV7-9,TRBJ1-1,10,.
CASSLAAPDTQYF,TGCGCCAGCAGCTTGGCCGCCCCAGATACGCAGTATTTT,.,TRBV5-1,TRBJ2-3,13,.
CASSIGGSGQPQHF,TGTGCCAGTAGTATTGGGGGTTCGGGGCAGCCCCAGCATTTT,once,TRBV19,TRBJ1-5,14,.
CASSPTGYEQYF,TGTGCCAGCAGCCCCACAGGGTACGAGCAGTACTTC,.,TRBV6-5,TRBJ2-7,12,.
CASSYLWTGGGEQFF,TGTGCCAGCAGTTACTTATGGACAGGGGGAGGTGAGCAGTTCTTC,.,TRBV6-5,TRBJ2-1,15,TRBD1
CASSFVPGQGAVNQPQHF,TGTGCCAGCAGCTTCGTCCCGGGACAGGGGGCGGTCAATCAGCCCCAGCATTTT,once,TRBV11-2,TRBJ1-5,18,TRBD1
CATSDPTENTEAFF,TGTGCCACCAGTGACCCGACGGAGAACACTGAAGCTTTCTTT,.,TRBV24-1,TRBJ1-1,14,.
CASSVVADNSPLHF,TGTGCCAGCAGCGTAGTGGCAGATAATTCACCCCTCCACTTT,.,TRBV9,TRBJ1-6,14,.
CASSATHDGNEQFF,TGTGCCAGTAGCGCGACTCACGACGGAAATGAGCAGTTCTTC,once,TRBV19,TRBJ2-1,14,.
CSASSGWGNLNTEAFF,TGCAGTGCTAGTTCAGGTTGGGGAAATTTGAACACTGAAGCTTTCTTT,.,TRBV20-1,TRBJ1-1,16,.
CASSLDRSSYNEQFF,TGTGCCAGCAGCTTAGACCGGTCGTCCTACAATGAGCAGTTCTTC,.,TRBV11-2,TRBJ2-1,15,.
CASSPAPGKNTEAFF,TGTGCCAGCAGCCCAGCGCCCGGCAAGAACACTGAAGCTTTCTTT,.,TRBV11-2,TRBJ1-1,15,.
CASSLAMGASSYEQYF,TGTGCCAGCAGCCTCGCAATGGGGGCCTCCTCCTACGAGCAGTACTTC,.,TRBV7-9,TRBJ2-7,16,.
CASTKYLGLGYNEQFF,TGTGCCAGTACTAAATATTTGGGACTGGGCTACAATGAGCAGTTCTTC,once,TRBV19,TRBJ2-1,16,.
CASGLGIRGRPMGEQYF,TGTGCCAGCGGCCTGGGGATCAGGGGGCGCCCCATGGGTGAGCAGTACTTC,.,TRBV28,TRBJ2-7,17,TRBD1
CASSTPWGQAEQYF,TGTGCCAGCAGTACCCCTTGGGGGCAGGCCGAGCAGTACTTC,.,TRBV6-5,TRBJ2-7,14,.
CASSHLPAGTGINYGYTF,TGCGCCAGCAGCCACCTCCCCGCCGGGACAGGGATTAACTATGGCTACACCTTC,.,TRBV5-1,TRBJ1-2,18,TRBD1
CACGLAGEYNEQFF,TGTGCTTGCGGCCTAGCGGGGGAGTACAATGAGCAGTTCTTC,.,TRBV25-1,TRBJ2-1,14,TRBD2
CASSSREGTSSYNEQFF,TGTGCCAGCAGCTCTAGAGAGGGAACGAGCTCCTACAATGAGCAGTTCTTC,.,TRBV7-8,TRBJ2-1,17,.
CASSQDGEGWAPLHF,TGTGCCAGCAGCCAAGATGGGGAGGGTTGGGCACCCCTCCACTTT,.,TRBV3-1/TRBV3-2,TRBJ1-6,15,.
CASRPGTIEDYGYTF,TGTGCCAGCAGGCCCGGGACCATCGAGGACTATGGCTACACCTTC,.,TRBV6-5,TRBJ1-2,15,.
CASSLSEVDTQYF,TGTGCCAGCAGCCTAAGCGAGGTGGATACGCAGTATTTT,few,TRBV3-1/TRBV3-2,TRBJ2-3,13,.
CASSQVGQGVREQFF,TGCGCCAGCAGCCAAGTGGGACAGGGAGTTCGCGAGCAGTTCTTC,.,TRBV4-1,TRBJ2-1,15,TRBD1
CASSRGQPYGYTF,TGTGCCAGCAGCCGCGGACAGCCGTATGGCTACACCTTC,.,TRBV6-2/TRBV6-3,TRBJ1-2,13,.
CASSQGNYEQFF,TGTGCCAGCAGCCAAGGGAATTATGAGCAGTTCTTC,.,TRBV3-1/TRBV3-2,TRBJ2-1,12,.
CASRDRDSYGYTF,TGTGCCAGTAGGGACCGGGATTCCTATGGCTACACCTTC,.,TRBV19,TRBJ1-2,13,.
CASSVEVGRFEKLFF,TGTGCCAGCAGCGTAGAAGTGGGACGGTTTGAAAAACTGTTTTTT,.,TRBV9,TRBJ1-4,15,.
CASSPRGGGGTEAFF,TGTGCCAGCAGCCCCAGGGGCGGAGGGGGTACTGAAGCTTTCTTT,.,TRBV3-1/TRBV3-2,TRBJ1-1,15,.
CASSLVVSGPYNSPLHF,TGTGCCAGCAGCTTGGTCGTCTCAGGACCCTATAATTCACCCCTCCACTTT,.,TRBV5-5,TRBJ1-6,17,.
CASTNNHGTYEQYF,TGTGCCAGTACCAACAACCACGGGACCTACGAGCAGTACTTC,once,TRBV19,TRBJ2-7,14,.
CASSYSKASGGETQYF,TGTGCCAGCAGTTACTCGAAGGCTAGCGGGGGAGAGACCCAGTACTTC,.,TRBV6-5,TRBJ2-5,16,TRBD2
CASNLRGALWDTGELFF,TGTGCCAGCAACCTCCGGGGGGCCCTATGGGACACCGGGGAGCTGTTTTTT,.,TRBV7-2,TRBJ2-2,17,.